The rows below give T cell receptor beta chains drawn from one sample of a study of cytomegalovirus exposure and HLA in healthy donors. The table came from immunoSEQ multiplex PCR; TCRdb's copy has only in-frame clones and leaves some out. The repertoire consists of more than 100,000 clones, with less than 90% occurring once and the leading ten covering about 0.25%. The sequenced sample was PBMCs. The receptors shown here come from a man aged 50-59 years in good health and CMV-seronegative. Each CDR3 is given with its conserved first and last residue. D genes are given only for firm matches. Clone size is given for some rows only: seen once, a few or many times, or a class if the clone is expanded.

clone_size	d_call	j_call	v_call	cdr3_length	cdr3_nt	cdr3_aa
.	TRBD1	TRBJ1-2	TRBV2	17	TGTGCCAGCAGTGAAGCGCTTCGGGACAGGGCCAACTATGGCTACACCTTC	CASSEALRDRANYGYTF
.	.	TRBJ1-5	TRBV27	14	TGTGCCAGCAGTTTACAGGGGAGCAATCAGCCCCAGCATTTT	CASSLQGSNQPQHF
.	.	TRBJ1-1	TRBV28	14	TGTGCCAGCCTGAGGGGGGGGAGGTTGACTGAAGCTTTCTTT	CASLRGGRLTEAFF
.	TRBD1	TRBJ2-7	TRBV5-6	13	TGTGCCAGCAGCATCGAGGACAGGGGCGAGCAGTACTTC	CASSIEDRGEQYF
.	.	TRBJ1-2	TRBV5-1	16	TGCGCCAGCAGTTATGGAGGGCAAGGAGGATCCTATGGCTACACCTTC	CASSYGGQGGSYGYTF
.	.	TRBJ2-5	TRBV5-1	14	TGCGCCAGCAGCTTGGAAACGGTCCGTGAGGCCCAGTACTTC	CASSLETVREAQYF
.	.	TRBJ1-6	TRBV15	14	TGTGCCACCAGCAAGTCAGGGAATGATTCACCCCTCCACTTT	CATSKSGNDSPLHF
.	.	TRBJ1-6	TRBV19	17	TGTGCCAGTAGTACCGATACAGGGAGCTCCTATAATTCACCCCTCCACTTT	CASSTDTGSSYNSPLHF
.	.	TRBJ1-1	TRBV9	13	TGTGCCAGCAGTATTTTGTCGAACACTGAAGCTTTCTTT	CASSILSNTEAFF
.	.	TRBJ1-2	TRBV2	12	TGTGCCAGCCAGGGCGACAACTATGGCTACACCTTC	CASQGDNYGYTF
once	.	TRBJ2-5	TRBV28	12	TGTGCCAGCAGCGCAGGGCACGAGACCCAGTACTTC	CASSAGHETQYF
few	TRBD1	TRBJ2-7	TRBV28	14	TGTGCCAGCAGTTTACCGGACAGGGAGTACGAGCAGTACTTC	CASSLPDREYEQYF
.	.	TRBJ1-2	TRBV5-6	14	TGTGCCAGCAGCTTCGCCCCAGGGCAGCATGGCTACCCCTTC	CASSFAPGQHGYPF
few	.	TRBJ1-2	TRBV9	14	TGTGCCAGCAGCTCAACAACCCCCGACTATGGCTACACCTTC	CASSSTTPDYGYTF
few	.	TRBJ2-7	TRBV7-9	13	TGTGCCAGCACGACCCTGCCCGGGTACGAGCAGTACTTC	CASTTLPGYEQYF
few	.	TRBJ2-6	TRBV6-1	17	TGTGCCAGCAGTGACCGGGACACCTTCTCTGGGGCCAACGTCCTGACTTTC	CASSDRDTFSGANVLTF